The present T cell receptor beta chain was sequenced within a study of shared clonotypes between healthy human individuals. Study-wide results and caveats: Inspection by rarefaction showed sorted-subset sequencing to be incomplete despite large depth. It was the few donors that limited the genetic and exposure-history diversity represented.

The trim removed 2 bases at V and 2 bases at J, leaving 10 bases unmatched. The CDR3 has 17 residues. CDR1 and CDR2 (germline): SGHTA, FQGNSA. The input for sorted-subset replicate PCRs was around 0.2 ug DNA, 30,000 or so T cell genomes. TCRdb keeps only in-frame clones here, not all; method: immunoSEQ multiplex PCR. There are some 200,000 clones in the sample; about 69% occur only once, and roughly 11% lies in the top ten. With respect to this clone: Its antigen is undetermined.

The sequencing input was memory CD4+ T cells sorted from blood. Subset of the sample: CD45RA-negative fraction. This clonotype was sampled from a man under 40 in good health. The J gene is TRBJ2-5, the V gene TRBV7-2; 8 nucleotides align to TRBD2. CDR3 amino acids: CASSLSGYGTRQETQYF. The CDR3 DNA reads TGTGCCAGCAGCTTATCAGGGTATGGGACTAGGCAAGAGACCCAGTACTTC.